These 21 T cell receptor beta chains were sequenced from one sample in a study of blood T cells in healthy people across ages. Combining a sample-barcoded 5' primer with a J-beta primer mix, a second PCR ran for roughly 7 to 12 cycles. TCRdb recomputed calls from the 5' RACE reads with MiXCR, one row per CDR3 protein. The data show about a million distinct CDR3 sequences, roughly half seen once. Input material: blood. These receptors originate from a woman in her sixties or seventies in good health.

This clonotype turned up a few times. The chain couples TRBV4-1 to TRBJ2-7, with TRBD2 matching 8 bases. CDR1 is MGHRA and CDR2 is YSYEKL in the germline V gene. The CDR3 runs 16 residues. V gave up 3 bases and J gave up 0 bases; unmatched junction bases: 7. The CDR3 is CASSHGGDLSSYEQYF. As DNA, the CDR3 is TGCGCCAGCAGCCACGGGGGGGATCTAAGCTCCTACGAGCAGTACTTC.

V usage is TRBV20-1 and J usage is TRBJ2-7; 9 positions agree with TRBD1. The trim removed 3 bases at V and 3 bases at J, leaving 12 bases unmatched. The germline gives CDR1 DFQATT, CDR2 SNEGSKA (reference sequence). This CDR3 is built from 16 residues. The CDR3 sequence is CSARGRQGDHYYEQYF. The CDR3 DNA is TGCAGTGCTAGGGGAAGACAGGGGGACCACTACTACGAGCAGTACTTC.

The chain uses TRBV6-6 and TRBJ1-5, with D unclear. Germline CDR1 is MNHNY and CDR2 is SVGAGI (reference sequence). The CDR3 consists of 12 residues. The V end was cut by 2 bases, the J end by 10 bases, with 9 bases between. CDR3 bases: TGTGCCAGCAGTTACCCCCAGCGACCCCAGCATTTT. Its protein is CASSYPQRPQHF.

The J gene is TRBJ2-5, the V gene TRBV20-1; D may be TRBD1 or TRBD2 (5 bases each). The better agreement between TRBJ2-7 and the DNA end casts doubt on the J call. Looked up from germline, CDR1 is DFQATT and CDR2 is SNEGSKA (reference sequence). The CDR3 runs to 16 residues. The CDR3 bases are TGCAGTGCTAGACCCGGGACCCCTTTTTCAAACTACGAGCAGTACTTC. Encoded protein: CSARPGTPFSNYEQYF.

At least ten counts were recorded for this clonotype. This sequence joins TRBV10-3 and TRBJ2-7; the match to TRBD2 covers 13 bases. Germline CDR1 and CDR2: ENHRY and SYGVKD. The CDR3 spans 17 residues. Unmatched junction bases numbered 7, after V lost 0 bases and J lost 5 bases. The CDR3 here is CAISESLLAGGHDEQYF. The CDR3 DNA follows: TGTGCCATCAGTGAGTCCTTACTAGCGGGAGGGCACGACGAGCAGTACTTC.

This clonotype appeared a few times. The CDR3 sequence: CASSGGTDSYEQYF. CDR3 DNA sequence: TGTGCCAGCAGTGGGGGGACAGACTCCTACGAGCAGTACTTC. This chain links TRBV6-1 with TRBJ2-7; 7 bases match TRBD1. V lost 4 bases, J lost 0 bases, and 3 bases stayed unmatched. Germline loops: CDR1 MNHNS, CDR2 SASEGT. This CDR3 has 14 residues.

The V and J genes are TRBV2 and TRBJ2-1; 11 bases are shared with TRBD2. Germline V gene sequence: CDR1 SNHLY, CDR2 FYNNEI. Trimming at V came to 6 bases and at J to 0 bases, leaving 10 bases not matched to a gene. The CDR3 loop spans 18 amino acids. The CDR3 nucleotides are TGTGCCAGCAGGAGAGCCGGGACTAGCGGACGCTCCTACAATGAGCAGTTCTTC. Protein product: CASRRAGTSGRSYNEQFF.

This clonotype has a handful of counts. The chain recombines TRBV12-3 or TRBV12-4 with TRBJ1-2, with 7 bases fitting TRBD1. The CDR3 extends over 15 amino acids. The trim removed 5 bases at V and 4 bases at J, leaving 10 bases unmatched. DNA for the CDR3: TGTGCCAGCAGTCTCGCCGGGACAGCCACCTATGGCTACACCTTC. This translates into CASSLAGTATYGYTF.

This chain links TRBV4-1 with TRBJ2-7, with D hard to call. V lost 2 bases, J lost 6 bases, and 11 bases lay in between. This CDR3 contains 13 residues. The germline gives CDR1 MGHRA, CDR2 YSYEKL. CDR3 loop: CASSQRPESEQYF. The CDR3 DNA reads TGCGCCAGCAGCCAAAGGCCTGAGAGCGAGCAGTACTTC.

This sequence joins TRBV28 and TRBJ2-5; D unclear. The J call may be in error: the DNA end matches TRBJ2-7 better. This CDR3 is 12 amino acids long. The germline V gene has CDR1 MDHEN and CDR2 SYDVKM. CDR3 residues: CASTSAIGEQYF. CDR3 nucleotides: TGTGCCAGCACCTCAGCAATAGGCGAGCAGTACTTC.

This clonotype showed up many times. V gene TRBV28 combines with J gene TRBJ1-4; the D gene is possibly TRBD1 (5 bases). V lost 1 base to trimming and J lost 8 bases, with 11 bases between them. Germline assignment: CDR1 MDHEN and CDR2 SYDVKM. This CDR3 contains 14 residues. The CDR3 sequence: CASSLSQGREKLFF. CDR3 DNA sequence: TGTGCCAGCAGTTTATCTCAGGGAAGGGAAAAACTGTTTTTT. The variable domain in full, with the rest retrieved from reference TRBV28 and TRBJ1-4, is DVKVTQSSRYLVKRTGEKVFLECVQDMDHENMFWYRQDPGLGLRLIYFSYDVKMKEKGDIPEGYSVSREKKERFSLILESASTNQTSMYLCASSLSQGREKLFFGSGTQLSVL.

CDR3 coding DNA: TGTGCCAGCAGCGTTCCGGGACAGGGGCTAATTGATGAGCAGTTCTTC. It translates to CASSVPGQGLIDEQFF. The chain recombines TRBV4-2 with TRBJ2-1, with 10 positions matching TRBD1. Trimming at V came to 5 bases and at J to 8 bases, leaving 12 bases not matched to a gene. This CDR3 contains 16 residues. Germline V lookup: CDR1 LGHNA, CDR2 YNFKEQ.

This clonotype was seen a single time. CDR3 nucleotide sequence: TGCAGTGCTAGACCCTGGGGGGCATTGGGCGGTGAGCAGTTCTTC. Protein sequence: CSARPWGALGGEQFF. This chain connects TRBV20-1 to TRBJ2-1; either TRBD1 or TRBD2 may supply D (6 bases each). Trimming took off 2 bases at V and 9 bases at J, with 20 bases between the two ends. The CDR3 totals 15 residues. In germline, CDR1 is DFQATT, CDR2 SNEGSKA (reference sequence).

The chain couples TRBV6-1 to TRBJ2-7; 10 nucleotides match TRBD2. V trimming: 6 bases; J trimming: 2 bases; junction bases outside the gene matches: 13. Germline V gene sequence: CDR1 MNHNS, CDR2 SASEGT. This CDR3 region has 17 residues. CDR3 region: CASSRIAPAGGAYEQYF. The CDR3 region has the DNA TGTGCCAGCAGCCGCATCGCACCAGCGGGAGGGGCCTACGAGCAGTACTTC.

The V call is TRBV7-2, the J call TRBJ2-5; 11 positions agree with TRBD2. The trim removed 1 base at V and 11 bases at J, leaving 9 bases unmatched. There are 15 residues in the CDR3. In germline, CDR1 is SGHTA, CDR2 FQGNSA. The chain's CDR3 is CTSSLGPLAGVEQYF. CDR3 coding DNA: TGTACCAGCAGCTTAGGGCCACTAGCGGGAGTTGAGCAGTACTTC.

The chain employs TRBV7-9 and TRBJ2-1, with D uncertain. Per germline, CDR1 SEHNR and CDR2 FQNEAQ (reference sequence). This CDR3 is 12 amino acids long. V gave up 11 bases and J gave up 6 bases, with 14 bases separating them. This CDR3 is CALVRPTNEQFF. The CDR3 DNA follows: TGTGCCTTGGTAAGGCCCACCAATGAGCAGTTCTTC.

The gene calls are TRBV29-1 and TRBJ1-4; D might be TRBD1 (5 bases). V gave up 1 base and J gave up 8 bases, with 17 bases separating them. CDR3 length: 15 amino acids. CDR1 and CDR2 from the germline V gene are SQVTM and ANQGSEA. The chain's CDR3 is CSVEVPRGAGEKLFF. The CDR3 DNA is TGCAGCGTTGAAGTCCCTCGAGGGGCAGGGGAAAAACTGTTTTTT.

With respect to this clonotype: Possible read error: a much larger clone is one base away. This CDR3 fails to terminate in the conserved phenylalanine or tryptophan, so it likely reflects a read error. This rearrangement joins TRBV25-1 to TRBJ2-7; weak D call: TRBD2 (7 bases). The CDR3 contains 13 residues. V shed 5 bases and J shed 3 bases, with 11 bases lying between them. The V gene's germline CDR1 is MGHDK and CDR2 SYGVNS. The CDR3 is CASSRGAFYEQYL. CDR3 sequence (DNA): TGTGCCAGCAGTCGGGGGGCTTTCTACGAGCAGTACTTA.

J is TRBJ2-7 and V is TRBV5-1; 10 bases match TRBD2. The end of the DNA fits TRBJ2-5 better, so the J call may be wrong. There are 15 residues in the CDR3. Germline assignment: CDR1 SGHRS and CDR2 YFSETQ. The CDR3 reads CASSTLAGVHETQYF. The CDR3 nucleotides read TGCGCCAGCAGCACTCTAGCGGGAGTTCATGAGACCCAGTACTTC.

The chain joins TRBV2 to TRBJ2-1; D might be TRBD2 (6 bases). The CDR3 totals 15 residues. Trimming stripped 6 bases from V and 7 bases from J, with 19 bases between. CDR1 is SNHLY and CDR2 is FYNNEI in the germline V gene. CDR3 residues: CASRTGGGAGNEQFF. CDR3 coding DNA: TGTGCCAGCAGGACCGGCGGAGGGGCCGGGAATGAGCAGTTCTTC.

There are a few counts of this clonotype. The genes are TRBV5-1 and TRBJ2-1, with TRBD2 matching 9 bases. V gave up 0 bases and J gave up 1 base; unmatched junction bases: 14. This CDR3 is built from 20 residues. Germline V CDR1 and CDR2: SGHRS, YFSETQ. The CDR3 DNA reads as TGCGCCAGCAGCTTGGGGTCTAGCGGGAATCGTTGGTGGTCCTACAATGAGCAGTTCTTC. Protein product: CASSLGSSGNRWWSYNEQFF.